These T cell receptor beta chains were read from a single sample in a study of blood T cells in healthy people across ages. Each CDR3 protein gets one entry after TCRdb re-called the 5' RACE reads with MiXCR. The data show about 1 million distinct CDR3 sequences, with around 45% seen just once and approximately 20% held by the top ten. The sequenced sample consisted of blood. Receptor source: a woman in her fifties or sixties in good health. The CDR3 runs from the conserved cysteine through the conserved F or W. D genes are given only for firm matches. Clone size is given for some rows only: seen once, a few or many times, or a class if the clone is expanded.

D gene	clone size	CDR3 length	J gene	V gene	CDR3 DNA	CDR3 protein
TRBD2	NA	16	TRBJ2-5	TRBV20-1	TGCAGTGCTAGTGGGGCTAGCGGGAGGGGTGGGGAGACCCAGTACTTC	CSASGASGRGGETQYF
NA	few	14	TRBJ2-7	TRBV27	TGTGCCAGCAGTTTAACCCCCTCGAGGAACGAGCAGTACTTC	CASSLTPSRNEQYF
TRBD1	NA	15	TRBJ2-3	TRBV27	TGTACCAGCAGTTTGGGACAGGGGAGCACAGATACGCAGTATTTT	CTSSLGQGSTDTQYF
NA	few	14	TRBJ2-1	TRBV6-5	TGTGCCAGCAGTCACGACGGGGTATACAATGAGCAGTTCTTC	CASSHDGVYNEQFF
NA	few	15	TRBJ1-5	TRBV27	TGTGCCAGCAGAAGCCGGGACGGCTTCAATCAGCCCCAGCATTTT	CASRSRDGFNQPQHF
NA	few	17	TRBJ2-7	TRBV20-1	TGCAGTGCTAGAGTAGAATCCAACCGACTGGGCTCCTACGAGCAGTACTTC	CSARVESNRLGSYEQYF
NA	NA	14	TRBJ1-1	TRBV12-3/TRBV12-4	TGTGCCAGCAGCCCCCAAAGGGCGGGCACTGAAGCTTTCTTT	CASSPQRAGTEAFF
NA	once	18	TRBJ2-3	TRBV5-1	TGCGTCAGCAGCTTCGCCGGGTTGGGCACCACACACACAGATACGCAGTATTTT	CVSSFAGLGTTHTDTQYF
TRBD1	many	14	TRBJ2-7	TRBV6-1	TGTGCCAGCAGCGAGGGGGGACAGGGTTACGAGCAGTACTTC	CASSEGGQGYEQYF
TRBD2	once	17	TRBJ2-7	TRBV28	TGTGCCAGCAGTTTATATATTCGGCTAGCGGGAGACTACGAGCAGTACTTC	CASSLYIRLAGDYEQYF
TRBD2	NA	14	TRBJ2-7	TRBV5-1	TGCGCCAGCAGCTGGGGAGGGCGCCTAGGTGAGCAGTACTTC	CASSWGGRLGEQYF
TRBD2	many	14	TRBJ2-7	TRBV20-1	TGCAGTGCTAGCCCTAGCGGGAGGGCCTACGAGCAGTACTTC	CSASPSGRAYEQYF
NA	NA	15	TRBJ2-6	TRBV20-1	TGCAGTGCTAGTTCCTCGACCTCTGGGGCCAACGTCCTGACTTTC	CSASSSTSGANVLTF
NA	NA	14	TRBJ1-1	TRBV6-5	TGTGCCAGCAGGGTTGAGCCTTTGAACACTGAAGCTTTCTTT	CASRVEPLNTEAFF
NA	few	13	TRBJ2-3	TRBV20-1	TGCAGTGGTATATCCTCCTGGACAGATACGCAGTATTTT	CSGISSWTDTQYF
NA	NA	14	TRBJ2-5	TRBV5-1	TGCGCCAGCAGCTTGGCTCAGTACCAAGAGACCCAGTACTTC	CASSLAQYQETQYF
NA	few	15	TRBJ2-6	TRBV2	TGTGCCAGCGGAAAATCCTTCTCTGGGGCCAACGTCCTGACTTTC	CASGKSFSGANVLTF
TRBD2	NA	15	TRBJ2-1	TRBV6-5	TGCGCCAGCAGTTACGGCCTAGCGGGAAGCAATGAGCAGTTCTTC	CASSYGLAGSNEQFF
TRBD2	NA	13	TRBJ2-7	TRBV6-1	TGTGCCAGCAGTGTCCCGGGGGGAGACGAGCAGTACTTC	CASSVPGGDEQYF
TRBD1	NA	15	TRBJ1-2	TRBV4-1	TGCGCCAGCAGCCAAGGGGTGTGGGACAGGGGAGGCTACACCTTC	CASSQGVWDRGGYTF
NA	NA	16	TRBJ2-7	TRBV21-1	TGTGCCAGCAGCAAAGAATGGGACGTACTAAGCTACGAGCAGTACTTC	CASSKEWDVLSYEQYF
NA	few	15	TRBJ2-3	TRBV5-1	TGCGCCAGCAGCTTATACGGGAAAATGACAGATACGCAGTATTTT	CASSLYGKMTDTQYF
TRBD2	NA	16	TRBJ2-5	TRBV29-1	TGCAGCGCGGGACTAGCGCCCCAAGGGGGACAAGAGACCCAGTACTTC	CSAGLAPQGGQETQYF
TRBD2	NA	19	TRBJ2-5	TRBV27	TGTGCCAGCCGAATACCGGGACTAGCGGGAGTAAGGCTCCAAGAGACCCAGTACTTC	CASRIPGLAGVRLQETQYF
TRBD2	NA	17	TRBJ2-1	TRBV10-3	TGTGCCATCAGTGAGTCGGCAGCGGGGGCGTCCTACAATGAGCAGTTCTTC	CAISESAAGASYNEQFF
NA	NA	18	TRBJ2-6	TRBV12-3/TRBV12-4	TGTGCCAGCAGTTTAGTCCAGGCCACCCTCTCTGGGGCCAACGTCCTGACTTTC	CASSLVQATLSGANVLTF
NA	NA	15	TRBJ2-7	TRBV2	TGTGCCAGCAGTGGACTCGGAGCTGCCTACAATGAGCAGTACTTC	CASSGLGAAYNEQYF
NA	NA	14	TRBJ1-1	TRBV5-1	TGCGCCAGCAGCTTGGGGGGGGCAGGCACTGAAGCTTTCTTT	CASSLGGAGTEAFF
TRBD1	NA	14	TRBJ1-2	TRBV12-3/TRBV12-4	TGTGCCAGCAGTCCAACCTCGGGACAGTATTGCTACACCTTC	CASSPTSGQYCYTF
TRBD2	few	16	TRBJ2-3	TRBV15	TGTGCCACCAGCAGGCCTGGGGCTAGCGGGAAGGATACGCAGTATTTT	CATSRPGASGKDTQYF
NA	NA	16	TRBJ2-3	TRBV18	TGTGCCAGCTCACCACCAACTAGCCGAGTAGCAGATACGCAGTATTTT	CASSPPTSRVADTQYF
NA	once	14	TRBJ2-1	TRBV28	TGTGCCAGCAGTGTATCTAGCCGTTACAATGAGCAGTTCTTC	CASSVSSRYNEQFF
NA	NA	12	TRBJ2-3	TRBV7-6	TGTGCCAGCAGCTCTCACGGGGATACGCAGTATTTT	CASSSHGDTQYF
TRBD2	NA	14	TRBJ2-7	TRBV20-1	TGCAGTGCTAGTGGGGGGACTAGCGACTACGAGCAGTACTTC	CSASGGTSDYEQYF
TRBD2	few	12	TRBJ2-5	TRBV29-1	TGCAGCGTCTTAGCGGGAAGCCAGACCCAGTACTTC	CSVLAGSQTQYF
NA	NA	13	TRBJ1-2	TRBV11-2	TGTGCCAGCAGCCCCCCTTTAGAATGGGGCTACACCTTC	CASSPPLEWGYTF
NA	NA	14	TRBJ1-4	TRBV29-1	TGCAGCGCCCGTGGGGGACCGCCGGGGGAAAAACTGTTTTTT	CSARGGPPGEKLFF
NA	NA	14	TRBJ2-1	TRBV7-6	TGTGCCAGCGGTGGGGTTGGCTCCTACAATGAGCAGTTCTTC	CASGGVGSYNEQFF
TRBD1	NA	20	TRBJ2-6	TRBV20-1	TGCAGTGCTAGAGATAAAGGGACAGGGGGTCGCCCCTCTGGGGCCAACGTCCTGACTTTC	CSARDKGTGGRPSGANVLTF
TRBD2	many	13	TRBJ2-5	TRBV29-1	TGCAGCGTCGAACTAGCGGGAGTTCGGTCGCCGTACTTC	CSVELAGVRSPYF
NA	NA	12	TRBJ2-3	TRBV28	TGTGCCAGCAGTCAAAGGACACATACGCAGTATTTT	CASSQRTHTQYF
NA	NA	16	TRBJ1-6	TRBV27	TGTGCCAGCAGTTGGGGACACGCGAGGCGGAATTCACCCCTCCACTTT	CASSWGHARRNSPLHF
NA	NA	13	TRBJ1-2	TRBV12-3/TRBV12-4	TGTGCCAGCAGTTTAGAGGCCATTTATGGCTACACCTTC	CASSLEAIYGYTF
NA	NA	14	TRBJ2-7	TRBV11-2	TGTGCCAGCAGCTTAGAACGCAGGACCTACGAGCAGTACTTC	CASSLERRTYEQYF
NA	once	15	TRBJ1-5	TRBV6-1	TGTGCCAGCTCCGACGGAGGGACCAGAGGTCAGCCCCAGCATTTT	CASSDGGTRGQPQHF
NA	NA	12	TRBJ1-4	TRBV7-8	TGTGCCAGCGGGATGGGTTTAGAAAAACTGTTTTTT	CASGMGLEKLFF
NA	NA	15	TRBJ1-1	TRBV5-6	TGTGCCAGCAGCACGGCCGGGGAAGTGAACACTGAAGCTTTCTTT	CASSTAGEVNTEAFF